This note documents a single T cell receptor (beta chain) sequence. The antigen it recognizes is unknown. No base quality information exists; no much larger clone differs at one position. This sample was taken from a study of Ad26.COV2.S vaccination and SARS-CoV-2 variants (dated by TCRdb to 2020 to 2023). In terms of the full investigation: Donors in the vaccine arm were drawn from COV1001, a phase I-IIa trial of Ad26.COV2.S in healthy adults that was multicentre, randomized, double-blind and placebo-controlled. Ad26.COV2.S was given intramuscularly at 5x10^10 or 1x10^11 viral particles, as a single shot or as two shots 56 days apart. Sequencing of the TCRbeta repertoire served to evaluate the specificity and breadth of SARS-CoV-2-reactive T cell receptors following Ad26.COV2.S vaccination. The TCR-sequenced set comprised approximately 32 samples: some 20 Ad26.COV2.S vaccine recipients, 5 placebo recipients and 8 SARS-CoV-2 convalescent individuals. Trial participants were randomized into five groups of five, in which low-dose or high-dose Ad26.COV2.S was given once or twice, or placebo was given on both occasions. Investigators remained blinded to trial group allocation during experiments and outcome assessment.

CDR1 is given as ENHRY and CDR2 as SYGVKD, both from the germline V gene. V and J are trimmed by 4 bases and 2 bases, and the gene matches miss 5 bases of the junction. The cysteine opens and the phenylalanine closes a CDR3 of 14 amino acids. Just the 42-base CDR3 DNA is kept, in frame starting at base 1. Study-wide conclusions, independent of this receptor: The study was not powered to compare responses between vaccine doses or regimens. Substantial breadth of spike-specific CD8+ and CD4+ T cell responses was reported after vaccination. Ad26.COV2.S recipients had higher spike-specific TCR breadth than placebo recipients (P = 0.0014). The authors noted that the TCR breadth and depth analyses may have underestimated total T cell responses. Vaccine and placebo recipients had comparable non-spike TCR breadth, which fits with the vaccine containing only spike.

The treatment or condition label, read with the paper, signifies: 19 received Ad26.COV2.S at low or high dose, single or two shots; roughly five received placebo; per-sample allocation not given. For vaccine and placebo recipients, the sequenced repertoires came from samples collected on day 63 after the first injection. Between 29 July and 7 August 2020, Cohort 1b enrolled some 25 adults aged 18-55 years at one site in Boston, USA. Ad26.COV2.S was a replication-incompetent adenovirus type 26 vector that expressed a prefusion-stabilized SARS-CoV-2 spike protein derived from the original Wuhan strain. The immunoSEQ Assay was the method used to sequence TCRbeta CDR3 regions. After extraction, genomic DNA underwent amplification by bias-controlled multiplex PCR, followed by high-throughput sequencing. The published analysis was carried out like this. To quantify the absolute abundance of each unique TCRbeta CDR3 region, sequences were collapsed and filtered. T cell fraction was estimated by normalizing TCRbeta template counts to usable DNA, which was measured by amplifying reference genes present in all nucleated cells. Repertoire TCRs were annotated as SARS-CoV-2-specific when V gene, CDR3 amino acid sequence and J gene were exactly matched to a known reactive TCR set. MIRA supplied the reference SARS-CoV-2 TCR set, which was filtered for enrichment in COVID-19-positive ImmuneCODE repertoires so that public or cross-reactive TCRs were removed. Drawing on the MIRA antigens, annotated TCRs were analysed further at the level of specific ORF or position within ORF. Depth was the summed frequency of annotated unique rearrangements, while breadth was defined as annotated unique rearrangements over total unique productive rearrangements. Two-sided Wilcoxon rank-sum tests were used to compare TCR breadth between groups. Entries here come from immuneACCESS through TCRdb and include only in-frame sequences with V and J called. Some clones fail to appear in such tables; in the studies checked, an unresolved V gene covers under half of the shortfall, and the cause of the remainder is unknown. V and J calls and clone size are copied from that table; D and trimming were computed from the DNA. Here the sample has hundreds of thousands of clones; approximately 88% occur a single time. The ten largest account for nearly 1.5% of the sample.

Sequencing was performed on peripheral blood, taken in a trial of Ad26.COV2.S vaccine versus placebo. This TCR was recovered from a person aged 18 to 59 who received the Ad26.COV2.S COVID-19 vaccine or a placebo. The V and J genes are TRBV10-3 and TRBJ2-7; TRBD1 aligns with 7 central bases. The DNA reads as follows: TGTGCCATCAGTGGCCCACAGGGGACCTACGAGCAGTACTTC. Its protein is CAISGPQGTYEQYF.